A selection of T cell receptor beta chains follows, all from one sample in a study of T cells in Graves' hyperthyroidism and ophthalmopathy. Using its own MiXCR run on the multiplex PCR reads, TCRdb lists one record per CDR3 protein. In the table there are around 250,000 distinct CDR3 sequences, roughly 15% of which are singletons. Sequencing was done on a sample of blood. The receptors come from a middle-aged woman with Graves' hyperthyroidism that later progressed to Graves' ophthalmopathy. CDR3s include the opening cysteine and the closing phenylalanine or tryptophan. The D gene is left open where the match is weak. Clone size is given for some rows only: seen once, a few or many times, or a class if the clone is expanded.

J gene | D gene | V gene | clone size | CDR3 protein | CDR3 DNA
TRBJ2-1 | - | TRBV7-8 | many | CASSFTSIRGPYNEQFF | TGTGCCAGCAGCTTTACCTCCATTCGAGGGCCCTACAATGAGCAGTTCTTC
TRBJ2-7 | - | TRBV7-3 | many | CASSLGGAYVYEQYF | TGTGCCAGCAGCTTAGGGGGAGCTTATGTCTACGAGCAGTACTTC
TRBJ1-1 | - | TRBV29-1 | many | CSGGALGYTEAFF | TGCAGCGGGGGAGCTTTGGGGTACACTGAAGCTTTCTTT
TRBJ1-6 | TRBD1 | TRBV19 | many | CASSIDLRGRRNSPLHF | TGTGCCAGTAGTATCGACCTGAGGGGGCGGAGGAATTCGCCCCTCCACTTT
TRBJ1-1 | TRBD1 | TRBV19 | many | CASSIGQGRAVTEAFF | TGTGCCAGTAGTATAGGACAGGGGAGAGCGGTCACTGAAGCTTTCTTT
TRBJ1-3 | - | TRBV18 | few | CASSPPGINSGNTIYF | TGTGCCAGCTCACCCCCCGGCATAAACTCTGGAAACACCATATATTTT
TRBJ2-5 | TRBD2 | TRBV12-5 | - | CASGTGTSGETQYF | TGTGCTAGTGGGACCGGGACTAGCGGAGAGACCCAGTACTTC
TRBJ2-5 | - | TRBV28 | many | CASSAAALARGTQYF | TGTGCCAGCAGTGCGGCGGCACTAGCCCGTGGGACCCAGTACTTC
TRBJ2-5 | - | TRBV28 | many | CATSAPGLRQETQYF | TGTGCCACCTCCGCGCCGGGACTGAGACAAGAGACCCAGTACTTC
TRBJ2-1 | - | TRBV6-1 | few | CASLSEAAYNEQFF | TGTGCCAGCCTATCGGAGGCGGCCTACAATGAGCAGTTCTTC
TRBJ2-5 | - | TRBV25-1 | many | CASSDWNEKTQYF | TGTGCCAGCAGTGACTGGAATGAGAAGACCCAGTACTTC
TRBJ2-2 | TRBD1 | TRBV7-9 | few | CARRPGQGSSGELFF | TGTGCCAGGAGACCGGGACAGGGATCTTCCGGGGAGCTGTTTTTT
TRBJ2-7 | TRBD2 | TRBV28 | many | CASKISGNLYEQYF | TGTGCCAGCAAAATCAGCGGGAATCTCTACGAGCAGTACTTC
TRBJ2-7 | - | TRBV11-1 | many | CASSLVRGLDYEQYF | TGTGCCAGCAGCTTAGTCAGGGGTCTGGACTACGAGCAGTACTTC